One T cell receptor beta chain is described in this entry. Which antigen it targets is not known. No much larger clone is present one base from it, and per-base qualities are unavailable. These data originate in a study of blood T cell repertoires in COVID-19 (TCRdb year 2020). For context, the study as a whole: Samples covering the acute and convalescent phases of COVID-19 were provided by collaborators in the United States, Italy and Spain. The prospective study material was composed of cDNA or gDNA derived from T cells, B-cell-depleted T cells, or PBMCs. A freely available public database, intended as a resource for researchers studying the immune response to SARS-CoV-2, is where the repertoires were released. Samples came from the ongoing ImmuneRACE study (first 160 participants) plus 1,254 subjects from 6 global collaborators. HLA class I and class II types, where available, came from metadata supplied by the sample provider rather than from assay-based typing. Nearly every sample came with metadata listing a de-identified subject ID, COVID-19 status, age in years and sex. Deeply sampled blood TCRbeta repertoires from subjects exposed to, actively infected with, or recovered from COVID-19 were included in the dataset.

Taken from the germline V gene (reference sequence), the CDR1 and CDR2 loops are MNHNY and SVGAGI. The CDR3 has 13 amino acids, counting the end cysteine and phenylalanine. Only the CDR3 region is kept as DNA, spanning 39 bases read in frame from base 1. V trim: 5 bases; J trim: 5 bases; unmatched bases: 5. TCRbeta CDR3 regions were amplified from genomic DNA using the immunoSEQ Assay, a bias-controlled multiplex PCR. Turning to the authors' computational methods: The number of nucleated cells in each sample was estimated by amplification of reference gene primers within the assay. To quantify the absolute abundance of each unique TCRbeta CDR3 rearrangement, sequence reads were collapsed and filtered. Productive Simpson clonality was computed per sample as the square root of Simpson's diversity index over productive rearrangements. The table was pulled from immuneACCESS by TCRdb, which kept in-frame rearrangements only. Such tables lose some clones; where checked, under half of the loss comes from unresolved V genes, and the rest has no known cause. V, J and clone size derive from that table, while D and trimming were established from the DNA sequence. In all, the sample holds some 140,000 clones, and roughly 84% of those were seen once. The ten top clones hold more than 1.4% of the sample.

Results and caveats for the whole study, not just this receptor: Clinical and demographic metadata were provided uncurated, with the amount varying by source and participant.

The collaborating institutions used their own protocols to collect whole blood in K2EDTA tubes. For TCRbeta analysis, collaborators shipped samples in one of three forms: frozen whole blood, isolated PBMCs, or DNA extracted from either of those sample types. The TCR comes from a man aged 55 to 70 with acute or convalescent COVID-19. Recombination joined TRBV6-6 with TRBJ2-5; the central 7 bases match TRBD2. The sample taken for sequencing was peripheral blood. The CDR3 protein: CASSGPGGETQYF. The nucleotides read TGTGCCAGCAGTGGTCCGGGGGGTGAGACCCAGTACTTC.